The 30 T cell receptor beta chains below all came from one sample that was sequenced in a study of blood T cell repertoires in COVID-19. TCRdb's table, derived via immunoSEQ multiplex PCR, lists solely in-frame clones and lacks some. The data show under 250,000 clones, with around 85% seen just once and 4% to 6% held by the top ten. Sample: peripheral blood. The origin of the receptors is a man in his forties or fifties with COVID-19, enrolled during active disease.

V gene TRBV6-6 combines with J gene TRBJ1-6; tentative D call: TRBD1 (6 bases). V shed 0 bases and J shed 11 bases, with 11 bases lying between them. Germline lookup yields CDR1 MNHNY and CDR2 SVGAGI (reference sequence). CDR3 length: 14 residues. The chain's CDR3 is CASSYSQGSTPLHF. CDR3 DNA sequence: TGTGCCAGCAGTTACTCACAGGGATCGACACCCCTCCACTTT.

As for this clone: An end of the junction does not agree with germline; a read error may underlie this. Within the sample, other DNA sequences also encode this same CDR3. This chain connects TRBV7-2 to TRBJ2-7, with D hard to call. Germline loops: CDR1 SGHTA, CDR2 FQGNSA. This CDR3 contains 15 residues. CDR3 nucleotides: TGTGCCAGCAGTTTAGAACAGCTCTCCTCCTACGAGCAGTACTTC. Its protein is CASSLEQLSSYEQYF.

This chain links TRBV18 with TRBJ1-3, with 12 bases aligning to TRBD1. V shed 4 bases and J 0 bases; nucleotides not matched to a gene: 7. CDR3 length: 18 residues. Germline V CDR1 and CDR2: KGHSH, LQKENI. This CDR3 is CASSLNPGQGASGNTIYF. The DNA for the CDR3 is TGTGCCAGCTCACTAAATCCGGGACAGGGGGCCTCTGGAAACACCATATATTTT.

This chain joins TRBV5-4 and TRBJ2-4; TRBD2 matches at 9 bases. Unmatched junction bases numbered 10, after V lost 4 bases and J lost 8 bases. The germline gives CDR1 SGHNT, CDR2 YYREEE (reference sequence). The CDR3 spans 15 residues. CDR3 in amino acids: CASSRAGGGEDIQYF. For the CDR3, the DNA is TGTGCCAGCAGCCGAGCGGGGGGAGGTGAGGACATTCAGTACTTC.

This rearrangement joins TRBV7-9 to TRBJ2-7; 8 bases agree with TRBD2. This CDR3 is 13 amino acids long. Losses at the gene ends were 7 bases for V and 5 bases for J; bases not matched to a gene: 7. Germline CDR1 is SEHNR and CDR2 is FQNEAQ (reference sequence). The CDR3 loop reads CASTGGDINEQYF. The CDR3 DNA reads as TGTGCCAGCACCGGGGGGGACATCAACGAGCAGTACTTC.

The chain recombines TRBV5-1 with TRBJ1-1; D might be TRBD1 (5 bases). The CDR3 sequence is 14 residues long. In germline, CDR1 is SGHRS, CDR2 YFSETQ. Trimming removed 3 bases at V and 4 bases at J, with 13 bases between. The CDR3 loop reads CASSSQGSGTEAFF. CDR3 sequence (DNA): TGCGCCAGCAGCTCCCAGGGTAGTGGCACTGAAGCTTTCTTT.

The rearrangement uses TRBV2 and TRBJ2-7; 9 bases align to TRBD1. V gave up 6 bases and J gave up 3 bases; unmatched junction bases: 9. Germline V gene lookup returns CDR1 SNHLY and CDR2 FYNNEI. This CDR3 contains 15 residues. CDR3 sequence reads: CASRVGQGPYYEQYF. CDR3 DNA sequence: TGTGCCAGCAGGGTAGGACAGGGGCCATACTACGAGCAGTACTTC.

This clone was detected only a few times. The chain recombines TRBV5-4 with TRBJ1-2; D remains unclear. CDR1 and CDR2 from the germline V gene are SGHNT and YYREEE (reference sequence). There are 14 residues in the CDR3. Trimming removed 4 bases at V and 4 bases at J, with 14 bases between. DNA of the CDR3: TGTGCCAGCAGCATTGGCGTTCAGCGCTATGGCTACACCTTC. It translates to CASSIGVQRYGYTF.

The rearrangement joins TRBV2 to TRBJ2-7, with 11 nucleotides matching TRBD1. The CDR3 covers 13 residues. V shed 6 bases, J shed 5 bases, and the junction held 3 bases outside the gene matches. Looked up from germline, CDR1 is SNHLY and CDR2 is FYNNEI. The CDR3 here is CASSWTGGNEQYF. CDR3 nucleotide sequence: TGTGCCAGCAGCTGGACAGGGGGCAACGAGCAGTACTTC. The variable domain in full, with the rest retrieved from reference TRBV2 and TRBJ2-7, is EPEVTQTPSHQVTQMGQEVILRCVPISNHLYFYWYRQILGQKVEFLVSFYNNEISEKSEIFDDQFSVERPDGSNFTLKIRSTKLEDSAMYFCASSWTGGNEQYFGPGTRLTVT.

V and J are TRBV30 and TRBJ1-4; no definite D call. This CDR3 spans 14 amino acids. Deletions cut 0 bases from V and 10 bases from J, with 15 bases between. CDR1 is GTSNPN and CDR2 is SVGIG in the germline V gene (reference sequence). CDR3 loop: CAWSVQDLFGKLFF. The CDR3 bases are TGTGCCTGGAGTGTACAAGACTTATTCGGAAAACTGTTTTTT.

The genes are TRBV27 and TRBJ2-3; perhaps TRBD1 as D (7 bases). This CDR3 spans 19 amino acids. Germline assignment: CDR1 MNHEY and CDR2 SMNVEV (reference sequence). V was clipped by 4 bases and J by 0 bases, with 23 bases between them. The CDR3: CASSSRLISRGDSTDTQYF. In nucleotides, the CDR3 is TGTGCCAGCAGTTCACGGCTTATATCCAGGGGGGATAGCACAGATACGCAGTATTTT.

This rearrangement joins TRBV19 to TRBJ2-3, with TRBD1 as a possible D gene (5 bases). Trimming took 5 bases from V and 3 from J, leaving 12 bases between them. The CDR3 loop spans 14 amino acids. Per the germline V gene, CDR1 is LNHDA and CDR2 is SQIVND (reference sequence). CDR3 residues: CASSSPGLTDTQYF. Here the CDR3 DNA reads TGTGCCAGTAGTTCCCCAGGGTTGACAGATACGCAGTATTTT.

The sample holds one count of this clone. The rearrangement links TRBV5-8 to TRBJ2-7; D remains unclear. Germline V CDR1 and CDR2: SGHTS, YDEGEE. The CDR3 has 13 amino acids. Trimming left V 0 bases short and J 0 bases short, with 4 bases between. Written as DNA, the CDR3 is TGTGCCAGCAGCTTGGTGAGCTCCTACGAGCAGTACTTC. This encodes CASSLVSSYEQYF. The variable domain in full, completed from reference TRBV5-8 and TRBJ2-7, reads EAGVTQSPTHLIKTRGQQATLRCSPISGHTSVYWYQQALGLGLQFLLWYDEGEERNRGNFPPRFSGRQFPNYSSELNVNALELEDSALYLCASSLVSSYEQYFGPGTRLTVT.

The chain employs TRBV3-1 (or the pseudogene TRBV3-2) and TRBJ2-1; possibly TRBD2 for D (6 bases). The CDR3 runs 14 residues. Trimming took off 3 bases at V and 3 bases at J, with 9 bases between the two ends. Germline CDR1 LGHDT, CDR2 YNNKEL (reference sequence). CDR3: CASSHPGGYNEQFF. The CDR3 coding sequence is TGTGCCAGCAGCCATCCCGGGGGCTACAATGAGCAGTTCTTC.

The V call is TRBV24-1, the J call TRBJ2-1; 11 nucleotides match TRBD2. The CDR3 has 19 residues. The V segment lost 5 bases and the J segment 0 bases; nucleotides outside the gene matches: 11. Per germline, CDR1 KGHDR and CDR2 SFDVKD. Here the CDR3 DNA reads TGTGCCACCAGTGGAGGGACTAGCGGACCTTGGAGCTCCTACAATGAGCAGTTCTTC. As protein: CATSGGTSGPWSSYNEQFF.

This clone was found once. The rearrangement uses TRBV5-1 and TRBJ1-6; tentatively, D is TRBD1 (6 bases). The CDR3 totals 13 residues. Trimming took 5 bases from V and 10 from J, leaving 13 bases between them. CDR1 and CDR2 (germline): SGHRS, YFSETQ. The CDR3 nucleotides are TGCGCCAGCAGTGAGGGGGTAGGGTCACCCCTCCACTTT. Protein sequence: CASSEGVGSPLHF.

CDR3 coding DNA: TGTGCCAGCAGTGAAGGCGTCATGAACACTGAAGCTTTCTTT. Translating it yields CASSEGVMNTEAFF. This chain joins TRBV2 and TRBJ1-1; D ambiguous. Germline V CDR1 and CDR2: SNHLY, FYNNEI. V was shortened by 1 base and J by 0 bases, with 6 bases between the two germline ends. CDR3 length: 14 residues.

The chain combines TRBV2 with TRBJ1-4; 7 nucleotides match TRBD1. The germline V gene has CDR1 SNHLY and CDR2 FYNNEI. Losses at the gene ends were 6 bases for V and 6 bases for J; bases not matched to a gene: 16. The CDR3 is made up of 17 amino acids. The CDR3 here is CASRRGSRGGFDEKLFF. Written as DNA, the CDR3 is TGTGCCAGCAGGAGGGGATCTCGAGGGGGCTTTGATGAAAAACTGTTTTTT.

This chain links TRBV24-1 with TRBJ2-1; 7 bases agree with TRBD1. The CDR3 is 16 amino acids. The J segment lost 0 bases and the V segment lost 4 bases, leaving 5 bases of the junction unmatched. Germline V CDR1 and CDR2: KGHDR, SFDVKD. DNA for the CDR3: TGTGCCACCAGTGACCAGACAGGGAGCTCCTACAATGAGCAGTTCTTC. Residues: CATSDQTGSSYNEQFF.

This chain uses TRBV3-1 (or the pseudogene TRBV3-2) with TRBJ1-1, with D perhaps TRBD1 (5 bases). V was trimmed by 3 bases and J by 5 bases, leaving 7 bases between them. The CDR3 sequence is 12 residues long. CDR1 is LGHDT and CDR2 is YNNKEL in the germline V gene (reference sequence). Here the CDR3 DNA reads TGTGCCAGCAGCCACGGGGGAACTGAAGCTTTCTTT. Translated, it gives CASSHGGTEAFF.

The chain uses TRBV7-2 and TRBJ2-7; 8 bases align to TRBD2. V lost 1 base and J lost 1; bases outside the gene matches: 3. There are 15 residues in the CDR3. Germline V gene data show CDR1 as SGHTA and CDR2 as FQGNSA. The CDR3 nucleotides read TGTGCCAGCAGCTTAGTAAGCGGGGGTTCCTACGAGCAGTACTTC. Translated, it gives CASSLVSGGSYEQYF.

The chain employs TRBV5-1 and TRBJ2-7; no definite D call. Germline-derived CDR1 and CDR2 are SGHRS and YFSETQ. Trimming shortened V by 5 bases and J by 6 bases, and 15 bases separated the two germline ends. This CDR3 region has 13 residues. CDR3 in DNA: TGCGCCAGCAGTAGTAGCCTTCGCGGCGAGCAGTACTTC. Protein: CASSSSLRGEQYF. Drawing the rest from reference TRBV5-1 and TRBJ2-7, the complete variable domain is KAGVTQTPRYLIKTRGQQVTLSCSPISGHRSVSWYQQTPGQGLQFLFEYFSETQRNKGNFPGRFSGRQFSNSRSEMNVSTLELGDSALYLCASSSSLRGEQYFGPGTRLTVT.

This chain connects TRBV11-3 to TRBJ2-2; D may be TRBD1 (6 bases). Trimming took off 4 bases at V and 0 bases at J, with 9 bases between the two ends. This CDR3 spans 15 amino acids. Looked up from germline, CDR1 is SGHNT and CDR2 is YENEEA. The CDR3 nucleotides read TGTGCCAGCAGCTCCGGGACACCGAACACCGGGGAGCTGTTTTTT. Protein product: CASSSGTPNTGELFF.

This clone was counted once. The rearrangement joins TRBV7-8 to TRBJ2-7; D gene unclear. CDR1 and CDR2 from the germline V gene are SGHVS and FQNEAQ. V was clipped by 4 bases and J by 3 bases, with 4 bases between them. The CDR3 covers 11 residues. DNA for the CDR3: TGTGCCAGCAGCTCTCTCTACGAGCAGTACTTC. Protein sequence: CASSSLYEQYF.

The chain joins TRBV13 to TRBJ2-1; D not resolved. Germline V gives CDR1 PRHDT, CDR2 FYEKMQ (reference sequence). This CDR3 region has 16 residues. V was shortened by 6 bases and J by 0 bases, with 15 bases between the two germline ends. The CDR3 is CASRITGLSSYNEQFF. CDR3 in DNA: TGTGCCAGCAGAATAACGGGTTTAAGCTCCTACAATGAGCAGTTCTTC.

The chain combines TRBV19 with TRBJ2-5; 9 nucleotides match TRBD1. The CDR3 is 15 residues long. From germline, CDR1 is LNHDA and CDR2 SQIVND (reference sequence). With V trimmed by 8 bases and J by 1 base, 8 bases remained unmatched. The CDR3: CASALGDRVQETQYF. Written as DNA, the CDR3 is TGTGCCAGTGCTCTTGGGGACAGGGTCCAAGAGACCCAGTACTTC.

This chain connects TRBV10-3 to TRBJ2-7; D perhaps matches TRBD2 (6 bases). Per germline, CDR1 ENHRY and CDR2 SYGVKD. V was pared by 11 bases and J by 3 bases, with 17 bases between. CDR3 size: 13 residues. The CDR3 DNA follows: TGTGCCGGCGGCCGTGGCGGGGTCTACGAGCAGTACTTC. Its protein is CAGGRGGVYEQYF.

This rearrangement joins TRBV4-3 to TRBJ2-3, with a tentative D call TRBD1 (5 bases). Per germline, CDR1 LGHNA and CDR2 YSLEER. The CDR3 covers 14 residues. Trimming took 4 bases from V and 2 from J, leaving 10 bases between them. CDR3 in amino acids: CASSLTRATDTQYF. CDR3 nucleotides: TGCGCCAGCAGCCTCACCAGGGCCACAGATACGCAGTATTTT.

The CDR3 DNA sequence: TGTGCCACCAGTGATCCGACAGGGCTCGGCAATGAGCAGTTCTTC. Translation gives CATSDPTGLGNEQFF. The V gene is TRBV24-1, the J gene TRBJ2-1; 7 positions agree with TRBD1. CDR1 is KGHDR and CDR2 is SFDVKD in the germline V gene. Losses at the gene ends were 3 bases for V and 6 bases for J; bases not matched to a gene: 7. This CDR3 region has 15 residues.

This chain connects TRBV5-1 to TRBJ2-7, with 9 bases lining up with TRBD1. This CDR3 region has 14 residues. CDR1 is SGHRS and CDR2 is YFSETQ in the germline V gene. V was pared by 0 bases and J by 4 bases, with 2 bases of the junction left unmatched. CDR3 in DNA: TGCGCCAGCAGCTTGGGGACAGGGGCTTACGAGCAGTACTTC. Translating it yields CASSLGTGAYEQYF.